A single T cell receptor (beta chain) is shown here with its context. The same CDR3 is also encoded by other DNA sequences in this sample. This sample was included in a study of blood T cell repertoires in COVID-19. Overall study: The origin of the acute and convalescent COVID-19 samples was the United States, Italy and Spain. PBMCs, B-cell-depleted T cells, or T cells provided the cDNA or gDNA that made up the material.

Original methodology: Amplification of reference gene primers was used by the study to estimate nucleated cell counts. Profiled with immunoSEQ multiplex PCR; TCRdb holds only in-frame clones, not every one. D and trimming were read from the DNA, whereas the V and J calls and clone size are those reported in that table. The table shows roughly 100,000 clones, with 91% occurring only once. Between the trimmed V and J ends, which lost 3 bases and 6 bases, there was a span of 9 bases. The CDR3 sequence is 12 residues long. Germline-derived CDR1 and CDR2 are SEHNR and FQNEAQ (reference sequence). Specimen: peripheral blood. This TCR derives from a human donor with active COVID-19. The donor label of this sample is uncertain. This chain joins TRBV7-9 and TRBJ2-7, with D perhaps TRBD1 (5 bases). CDR3 region: CASSFQGGEQYF. CDR3 nucleotide sequence: TGTGCCAGCAGCTTTCAGGGTGGCGAGCAGTACTTC.